This TCR beta chain emerged from a study of graft-versus-host responses after intestinal transplantation. Study as a whole: Multivisceral, liver-intestinal, or isolated intestinal transplants were received by the recipients. Findings of the study overall: Maximum circulating GvH clone levels tracked with early post-transplant HvG decreases. Graft-versus-host to host-versus-graft clonal ratios in allografts were high in patients with graft-donor T cell macrochimerism.

The germline V gene has CDR1 MNHEY and CDR2 SVGAGI. This CDR3 is built from 11 residues. V was pared by 8 bases and J by 10 bases, with 11 bases between. TCRdb keeps only in-frame clones here, not all; method: immunoSEQ multiplex PCR. This sample carries 14,000 or so clones, under 85% of them seen once, and the ten largest clones take roughly 4%. This clone was seen just once. Its cognate antigen is unknown. From the graft tissue, intraepithelial and lamina propria lymphocytes were released through processing. The input for sequencing was ileum tissue, taken just under 28 days after intestinal transplant. V gene TRBV6-5 combines with J gene TRBJ2-2, with D perhaps TRBD2 (5 bases). The TCR sequence derives from a human patient who received an intestinal transplant, so some T cells may come from the graft donor. The CDR3 protein is CASAEEEELFF. DNA for the CDR3: TGTGCCAGCGCTGAGGAGGAGGAGCTGTTTTTT.